This T cell receptor beta chain was sequenced for a study of T-cell reconstitution after alpha-beta-depleted transplantation in children (dated by TCRdb to about 2016). In the study overall: Using TCR repertoire profiling, the study followed T-cell immune reconstitution in a quantitative way in children after TCRalphabeta/CD19-depleted allogeneic hematopoietic cell transplantation.

Libraries came from PCR. These reads were obtained on an Illumina HiSeq 2500. Molecular barcoding was employed in the preparation of TCR libraries, with unique molecular identifiers being used to normalize TCRbeta repertoire quantification. Using fastp trimming at Q25 and MiXCR clonotype assembly, TCRdb reanalyzed the public sequencing data and kept in-frame beta chains. Merged by CDR3 protein, the rows form single entries marked with the most common genes and DNA. The sample contains 420,000 or so distinct CDR3 sequences, 11% of them found a single time. The top ten constitute about 5% of the sample. To note about this clonotype: Which antigen it targets is not known. Base qualities are not provided; no much larger clone lies one nucleotide away.

The starting material was PBMCs from the stem cell graft donor, obtained from the stem cell graft. This clonotype was obtained from a human donor who donated a stem cell graft to a child with acute myeloid leukemia.

The CDR3 protein sequence reads: CASSFDGSYGYTF. In nucleotides, the sequence is TGCGCCAGCAGCTTTGACGGATCCTATGGCTACACCTTC. This chain joins TRBV5-1 to TRBJ1-2, with the identity of the D gene unclear. Based on the germline V gene, the CDR1 and CDR2 sequences are SGHRS and YFSETQ. Including cysteine and phenylalanine, the CDR3 has 13 amino acids. Left in the record is the CDR3 DNA by itself, 39 bases read in frame from the first base. V lost 2 bases and J lost 4 bases; the stretch between them is 9 bases long.